This passage covers 27 T cell receptor beta chains from one sample sequenced in a study of CD8 T cells in ankylosing spondylitis. TCRdb reprocessed the 5' RACE reads with MiXCR, giving one entry per CDR3 protein. Among some 340,000 distinct CDR3 sequences listed, 14% to 15% were seen once. Sequenced input: blood, either unsorted or a sorted T cell fraction (not recorded which). These receptors were taken from a male donor with ankylosing spondylitis or in good health (not recorded which).

This clonotype has just a few counts. The chain carries TRBV6-1 and TRBJ2-5; 12 bases fit TRBD2. V gave up 5 bases and J gave up 6 bases; unmatched junction bases: 4. This CDR3 has 14 amino acids. CDR1 is MNHNS, CDR2 SASEGT, per germline. CDR3 loop: CASSIGLAGKTQYF. CDR3 coding DNA: TGTGCCAGCAGTATCGGACTAGCGGGGAAGACCCAGTACTTC.

V gene TRBV13 combines with J gene TRBJ2-7; D possibly matches TRBD1 or TRBD2 (6 bases each). The CDR3 is made up of 16 amino acids. Germline assignment: CDR1 PRHDT and CDR2 FYEKMQ (reference sequence). Trimming took 0 bases from V and 3 from J, leaving 15 bases between them. CDR3 residues: CASSLGVGGGGYEQYF. The CDR3 DNA sequence: TGTGCCAGCAGCTTAGGAGTAGGGGGAGGAGGCTACGAGCAGTACTTC.

The chain recombines TRBV29-1 with TRBJ2-3; 8 bases agree with TRBD2. The CDR3 sequence is 14 residues long. Germline lookup yields CDR1 SQVTM and CDR2 ANQGSEA. The CDR3 DNA reads TGCAGTACCGCAGCGGGAGACTCCACAGATACGCAGTATTTT. Protein product: CSTAAGDSTDTQYF.

This chain uses TRBV6-5 with TRBJ2-6, with no clear D. From germline, CDR1 is MNHEY and CDR2 SVGAGI. V was pared by 4 bases and J by 2 bases, with 9 bases between. The CDR3 is made up of 15 amino acids. In DNA form, the CDR3 reads TGTGCCAGCAGTTCGGCTTGGGCTGGGGCCAACGTCCTGACTTTC. Its protein is CASSSAWAGANVLTF.

The sample holds a few counts of this clonotype. DNA for the CDR3: TGTGCCAGCAGTGAATATCCCGACCGTTACACCGGGGAGCTGTTTTTT. It codes for CASSEYPDRYTGELFF. The chain uses TRBV25-1 and TRBJ2-2; no firm D call. Trimming took 0 bases from V and 3 from J, leaving 11 bases between them. Germline CDR1 is MGHDK and CDR2 is SYGVNS. This CDR3 is 16 amino acids long.

The chain has TRBV5-1 and TRBJ2-3, with no clear D. V was trimmed by 4 bases and J by 0 bases, leaving 9 bases between them. Germline-derived CDR1 and CDR2 are SGHRS and YFSETQ. The CDR3 is made up of 14 amino acids. The CDR3 nucleotides are TGCGCCAGCAGCCCGGATCCGAGCACAGATACGCAGTATTTT. Encoded protein: CASSPDPSTDTQYF.

V gene TRBV28 combines with J gene TRBJ1-1, with unresolved D. The V end was cut by 3 bases, the J end by 7 bases, with 9 bases between. Looked up from germline, CDR1 is MDHEN and CDR2 is SYDVKM. The CDR3 loop spans 12 amino acids. As DNA, the CDR3 is TGTGCCAGCAGTTTTATCGGGTTTGAAGCTTTCTTT. Translating gives CASSFIGFEAFF.

This clonotype was counted between two and nine times. The rearrangement uses TRBV20-1 and TRBJ2-7; 9 bases agree with TRBD2. V shed 6 bases, J shed 2 bases, and the junction held 11 bases outside the gene matches. This CDR3 is built from 15 residues. The germline V gene encodes CDR1 DFQATT and CDR2 SNEGSKA (reference sequence). The CDR3 nucleotides read TGCAGTGCCGATAGGAGGCGGGAGGGCCCCTACGAGCAGTACTTC. It specifies CSADRRREGPYEQYF.

The chain uses TRBV20-1 and TRBJ1-1, with a tentative D call TRBD1 (6 bases). CDR1 and CDR2 (germline): DFQATT, SNEGSKA (reference sequence). Trimming pared 1 base from V and 7 bases from J, leaving 7 bases between. CDR3 length equals 11 residues. The DNA of the CDR3 is TGCAGTGCTAGAGCAGGGGATGAAGCTTTCTTT. It is translated as CSARAGDEAFF.

V gene TRBV20-1 combines with J gene TRBJ2-1; 9 nucleotides line up with TRBD2. The CDR3 is 14 amino acids. V dropped 4 bases and J dropped 4; count of bases not matched to a gene: 5. Germline assignment: CDR1 DFQATT and CDR2 SNEGSKA (reference sequence). CDR3 DNA sequence: TGCAGTGCTACCTCTAGCGGGATGTACAATGAGCAGTTCTTC. Translated: CSATSSGMYNEQFF.

A few counts support this clonotype. V usage is TRBV20-1 and J usage is TRBJ1-1; tentative D call: TRBD1 (6 bases). The germline V gene has CDR1 DFQATT and CDR2 SNEGSKA (reference sequence). The CDR3 length is 12 residues. V was trimmed by 1 base and J by 8 bases, leaving 11 bases between them. The CDR3 region is CSARAGGREAFF. In nucleotides, the CDR3 is TGCAGTGCTAGAGCGGGGGGGCGCGAAGCTTTCTTT.

This clonotype was detected only a few times. The chain is built from TRBV29-1 and TRBJ2-3; TRBD2 matches 8 bases. Germline lookup yields CDR1 SQVTM and CDR2 ANQGSEA. The CDR3 runs to 16 residues. With V trimmed by 5 bases and J by 1 base, 11 bases remained unmatched. CDR3 sequence reads: CSVFLPVAGRTDTQYF. In DNA form, the CDR3 reads TGCAGCGTTTTTTTACCTGTAGCGGGGCGCACAGATACGCAGTATTTT.

The chain uses TRBV27 and TRBJ2-7; the D gene is possibly TRBD1 (5 bases). V was shortened by 3 bases and J by 10 bases, with 16 bases between the two germline ends. From germline, CDR1 is MNHEY and CDR2 SMNVEV (reference sequence). The CDR3 runs to 13 residues. CDR3 amino acids: CASSFSRVAPQYF. The CDR3 coding sequence is TGTGCCAGCAGTTTCTCCAGGGTGGCACCACAGTACTTC.

This rearrangement joins TRBV29-1 to TRBJ1-2; D might be TRBD1 (5 bases). Trimming shortened V by 3 bases and J by 6 bases, and 11 bases separated the two germline ends. Germline CDR1 SQVTM, CDR2 ANQGSEA. The CDR3 runs to 12 residues. The CDR3 DNA follows: TGCAGCGTTGACGAGACAGTGGATGGCTACACCTTC. Protein: CSVDETVDGYTF.

In this sample, this clonotype turned up a few times. Written as DNA, the CDR3 is TGTGCCAGCAGTGATTCGTCGCCCTATACGCAGTATTTT. This sequence encodes CASSDSSPYTQYF. The chain couples TRBV25-1 to TRBJ2-3; D is uncertain. The CDR3 runs to 13 residues. The V end was cut by 3 bases, the J end by 7 bases, with 11 bases between. Per germline, CDR1 MGHDK and CDR2 SYGVNS.

The V and J genes are TRBV3-1 and TRBJ1-1; the D is unclear. The germline CDR1 and CDR2 sequences are LGHDT and YNNKEL (reference sequence). V gave up 6 bases and J gave up 6 bases, with 14 bases separating them. The CDR3 length is 13 residues. CDR3 bases: TGTGCCAGCAGTCAGGTACTAAACTCTGAAGCTTTCTTT. Translating it yields CASSQVLNSEAFF.

The chain employs TRBV12-3 or TRBV12-4 and TRBJ2-5; 11 bases fit TRBD2. The J segment lost 5 bases and the V segment lost 7 bases, leaving 6 bases of the junction unmatched. The CDR3 consists of 14 residues. CDR3 bases: TGTGCCAGCACACTAGCGGGAGCTTCGGAGACCCAGTACTTC. Amino acids: CASTLAGASETQYF.

This clonotype was detected only a few times. The rearrangement links TRBV9 to TRBJ1-4, with D possibly matching TRBD1 (5 bases). Germline V lookup: CDR1 SGDLS, CDR2 YYNGEE. The CDR3 consists of 16 residues. Trimming removed 0 bases at V and 0 bases at J, with 9 bases between. Here the CDR3 DNA reads TGTGCCAGCAGCGTAGGACAGCCATCAACTAATGAAAAACTGTTTTTT. The encoded protein is CASSVGQPSTNEKLFF.

This clonotype has just a few counts. The gene calls are TRBV5-1 and TRBJ1-1; 8 positions match TRBD1. The J segment lost 5 bases and the V segment lost 2 bases, leaving 5 bases of the junction unmatched. Germline CDR1 reads SGHRS; CDR2 reads YFSETQ. This CDR3 region has 14 residues. CDR3 protein: CASSLYHRGTEAFF. The CDR3 nucleotides read TGCGCCAGCAGCTTATACCACAGGGGGACTGAAGCTTTCTTT.

This clonotype has ten or more counts. CDR3 coding DNA: TGCGCCAGCAGCCAAGATAGGTCGCGACAGTTGAACACTGAAGCTTTCTTT. Translating gives CASSQDRSRQLNTEAFF. V usage is TRBV4-1 and J usage is TRBJ1-1; possibly TRBD1 for D (5 bases). Germline loops: CDR1 MGHRA, CDR2 YSYEKL. The CDR3 covers 17 residues. V was trimmed by 0 bases and J by 0 bases, leaving 14 bases between them.

This clonotype was picked up a small number of times. This chain connects TRBV12-3 or TRBV12-4 to TRBJ2-7; 9 bases line up with TRBD1. After removal of 6 bases from V and 6 bases from J, the junction contained 9 bases not matched to a gene. CDR3 size: 14 residues. In DNA form, the CDR3 reads TGTGCCAGCAGCCCGGGACAGGGAAAATCCGAGCAGTACTTC. It specifies CASSPGQGKSEQYF.

A single count supports this clonotype. The chain carries TRBV11-3 and TRBJ2-7; possibly TRBD1 for D (6 bases). The V gene's germline CDR1 is SGHNT and CDR2 YENEEA. The CDR3 spans 14 residues. Trimming took 2 bases from V and 3 from J, leaving 11 bases between them. The CDR3 sequence is CASSLSGDYYEQYF. Here the CDR3 DNA reads TGTGCCAGCAGCTTATCAGGGGATTACTACGAGCAGTACTTC.

This clonotype turned up a few times. The chain couples TRBV19 to TRBJ1-2; 7 positions match TRBD1. After removal of 3 bases from V and 7 bases from J, the junction contained 8 bases not matched to a gene. The germline V gene encodes CDR1 LNHDA and CDR2 SQIVND (reference sequence). The CDR3 extends over 14 amino acids. CDR3 nucleotides: TGTGCCAGTAGTATTGACAGGGTTGTCTCTGGCTACACCTTC. It translates to CASSIDRVVSGYTF.

This chain links TRBV11-2 with TRBJ2-4; D unclear. CDR1 and CDR2 from the germline V gene are SGHAT and FQNNGV. The length of the CDR3 is 13 residues. V lost 4 bases to trimming and J lost 4 bases, with 8 bases between them. The CDR3 sequence is CASSSLRKNIQYF. DNA for the CDR3: TGTGCCAGCAGCTCCCTGAGGAAAAACATTCAGTACTTC.

The chain recombines TRBV4-2 with TRBJ1-4; possible D gene TRBD1, 6 bases. CDR3 length equals 17 residues. V lost 3 bases and J lost 8, with 22 bases in between. Germline CDR1 and CDR2: LGHNA and YNFKEQ. Written as DNA, the CDR3 is TGTGCCAGCAGCCAGGGGGAAGGCGCACAGGGAGAAGAAAAACTGTTTTTT. Its protein is CASSQGEGAQGEEKLFF.

For the CDR3, the DNA is TGCAGTGCTAGGACCAGAGGGCAGGGGGGCTATGGCTACACCTTC. It encodes CSARTRGQGGYGYTF. This chain uses TRBV20-1 with TRBJ1-2, with TRBD1 matching over 7 bases. The CDR3 totals 15 residues. From germline, CDR1 is DFQATT and CDR2 SNEGSKA (reference sequence). V shed 3 bases, J shed 4 bases, and the junction held 11 bases outside the gene matches.

The table lists this clonotype with a few counts. The V call is TRBV7-9, the J call TRBJ1-2, with D uncertain. V gave up 2 bases and J gave up 4 bases, with 5 bases separating them. This CDR3 has 12 residues. The V gene's germline CDR1 is SEHNR and CDR2 FQNEAQ (reference sequence). The CDR3 region is CASSLLSYGYTF. The CDR3 DNA is TGTGCCAGCAGCTTACTCTCCTATGGCTACACCTTC.